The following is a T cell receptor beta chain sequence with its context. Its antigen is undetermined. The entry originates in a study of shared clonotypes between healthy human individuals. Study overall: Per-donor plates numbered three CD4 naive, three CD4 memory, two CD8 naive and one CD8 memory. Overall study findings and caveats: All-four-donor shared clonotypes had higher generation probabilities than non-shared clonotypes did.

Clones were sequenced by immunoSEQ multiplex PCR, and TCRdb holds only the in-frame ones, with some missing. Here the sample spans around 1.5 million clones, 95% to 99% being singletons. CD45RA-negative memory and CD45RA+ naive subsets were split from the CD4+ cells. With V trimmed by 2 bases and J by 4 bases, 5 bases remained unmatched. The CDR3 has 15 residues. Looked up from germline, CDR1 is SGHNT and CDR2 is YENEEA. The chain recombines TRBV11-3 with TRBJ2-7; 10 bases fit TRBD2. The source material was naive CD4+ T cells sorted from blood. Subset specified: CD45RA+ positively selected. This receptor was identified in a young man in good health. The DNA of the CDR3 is TGTGCCAGCAGCTTACGGGCTAGCGGGGGTTACGAGCAGTACTTC. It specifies CASSLRASGGYEQYF. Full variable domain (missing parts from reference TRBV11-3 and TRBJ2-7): EAGVVQSPRYKIIEKKQPVAFWCNPISGHNTLYWYLQNLGQGPELLIRYENEEAVDDSQLPKDRFSAERLKGVDSTLKIQPAELGDSAVYLCASSLRASGGYEQYFGPGTRLTVT.